The clone carrying this T cell receptor (beta chain) is a singleton in its sample. The germline V gene has CDR1 SGHVS and CDR2 FNYEAQ. This CDR3 spans 17 amino acids. Between the trimmed V and J ends, which lost 5 bases and 1 base, there was a span of 20 bases. The entry originates in a study of blood T cell repertoires in COVID-19. Repertoires were generated with immunoSEQ multiplex PCR, while TCRdb's copy carries only in-frame clones and drops some. The sample has fewer than 250,000 clones; around 90% are singletons. Material for sequencing was PBMCs or T cells enriched from blood (not recorded which). The sequence derives from a woman aged 18 to 35 who had recovered from COVID-19. This sequence joins TRBV7-6 and TRBJ2-5; D is possibly TRBD1 (5 bases). CDR3 region: CASSEKAQLRGQETQYF. CDR3 nucleotide sequence: TGTGCCAGCAGCGAAAAGGCACAGCTTAGGGGCCAAGAGACCCAGTACTTC.